Listed below are T cell receptor beta chains from one sample, sequenced in a study of T cell responses to AZD1222 COVID-19 vaccine. Assay: immunoSEQ multiplex PCR; the TCRdb copy retains only in-frame clones and omits some. The table shows some 180,000 clones, with 85% to 95% occurring only once. Sequencing was performed on peripheral blood, taken 28 days after the second AZD1222 dose. Receptors originate from an adult who received the AZD1222 COVID-19 vaccine. Both conserved end residues are part of each CDR3. The D gene is left open where the match is weak. Rows give clone size only sometimes, using once, few, many, or a class for an expanded clone.

cdr3_aa cdr3_nt clone_size v_call d_call j_call
CASSPSIYGYTF TGTGCCAGTAGCCCCTCTATTTATGGCTACACCTTC - TRBV19 - TRBJ1-2
CASSSQGPNTEAFF TGTGCCAGCAGCTCCCAGGGACCGAACACTGAAGCTTTCTTT - TRBV7-3 - TRBJ1-1
CASSSTEDTQYF TGTGCCAGTAGTTCCACAGAAGATACGCAGTATTTT - TRBV19 - TRBJ2-3
CASKSRTTGMRYGYTF TGTGCCAGCAAATCAAGGACGACAGGCATGCGGTATGGCTACACCTTC - TRBV5-4 - TRBJ1-2
CASPITGELFF TGTGCCAGCCCGATTACCGGGGAGCTGTTTTTT - TRBV27 - TRBJ2-2
CASRYPGNSYNSPLHF TGTGCCAGCAGGTATCCAGGGAATTCCTATAATTCACCCCTCCACTTT - TRBV28 - TRBJ1-6
CASSQRDTEAFF TGTGCCAGCAGCCAGAGGGACACTGAAGCTTTCTTT - TRBV7-8 - TRBJ1-1
CAISQGSVGANVLTF TGTGCCATCTCGCAGGGTTCGGTTGGGGCCAACGTCCTGACTTTC - TRBV10-3 - TRBJ2-6
CASSPSGDSQPRAFF TGTGCCAGCTCACCATCTGGGGACAGCCAGCCCCGGGCTTTCTTT - TRBV18 TRBD1 TRBJ1-1
CASSPTGFNSPLHF TGTGCCAGCAGTCCTACAGGGTTTAATTCACCCCTCCACTTT - TRBV28 - TRBJ1-6
CASSSPDRVEQYF TGCGCCAGCAGCTCCCCAGACAGGGTCGAGCAGTACTTC - TRBV5-1 TRBD1 TRBJ2-7
CASSVDLAASTDTQYF TGTGCCAGCAGCGTAGATCTAGCGGCCAGCACAGATACGCAGTATTTT - TRBV9 TRBD2 TRBJ2-3
CASSLDLAGSSGANVLTF TGTGCCAGCAGCTTAGATCTAGCGGGGAGCTCTGGGGCCAACGTCCTGACTTTC - TRBV11-3 TRBD2 TRBJ2-6
CASSPEPRDTEAFF TGTGCCAGCAGCCCCGAACCCCGGGACACTGAAGCTTTCTTT once TRBV9 - TRBJ1-1
CASSSGGRIHTEAFF TGTGCCAGCAGCTCAGGGGGCCGGATTCACACTGAAGCTTTCTTT - TRBV5-4 TRBD1 TRBJ1-1
CASSSRVGQGRWSNEKLFF TGTGCCAGCAGCTCGAGGGTAGGGCAGGGAAGGTGGTCTAATGAAAAACTGTTTTTT once TRBV7-9 - TRBJ1-4
CASSLMRVQGDTQYF TGTGCCAGCAGTTTAATGAGGGTCCAGGGGGATACGCAGTATTTT - TRBV27 - TRBJ2-3
CASSSGGSNYGYTF TGTGCCAGCAGCTCAGGGGGCAGTAACTATGGCTACACCTTC - TRBV7-9 TRBD1 TRBJ1-2
CASSQRQETQYF TGTGCCAGCAGCCAGAGACAAGAGACCCAGTACTTC - TRBV12-3/TRBV12-4 - TRBJ2-5
CASSSSDSHNQPQHF TGTGCCAGCAGTTCCTCCGACAGTCACAATCAGCCCCAGCATTTT - TRBV6-6 - TRBJ1-5